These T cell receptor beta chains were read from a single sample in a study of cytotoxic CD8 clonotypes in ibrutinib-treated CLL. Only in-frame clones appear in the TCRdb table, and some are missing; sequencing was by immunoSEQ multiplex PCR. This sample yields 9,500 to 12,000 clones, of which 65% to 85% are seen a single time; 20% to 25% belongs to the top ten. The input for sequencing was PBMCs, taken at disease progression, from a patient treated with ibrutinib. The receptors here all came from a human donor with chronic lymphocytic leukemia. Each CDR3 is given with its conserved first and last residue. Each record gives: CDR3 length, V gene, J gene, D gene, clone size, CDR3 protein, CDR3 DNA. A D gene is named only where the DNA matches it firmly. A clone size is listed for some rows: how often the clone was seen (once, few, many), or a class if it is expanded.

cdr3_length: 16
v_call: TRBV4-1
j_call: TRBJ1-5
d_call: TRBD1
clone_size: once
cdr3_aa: CASSQQALRGPQPQHF
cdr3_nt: TGCGCCAGCAGCCAACAAGCCTTGAGGGGGCCTCAGCCCCAGCATTTT

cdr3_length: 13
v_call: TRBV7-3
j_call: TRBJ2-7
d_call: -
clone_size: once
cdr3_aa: CASSPNRDYEQYF
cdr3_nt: TGTGCCAGCAGTCCCAACAGGGATTACGAGCAGTACTTC

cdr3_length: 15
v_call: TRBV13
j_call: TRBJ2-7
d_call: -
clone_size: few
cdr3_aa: CASSLGRDRSYEQYF
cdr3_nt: TGTGCCAGCAGCTTAGGCCGAGACCGTTCCTACGAGCAGTACTTC

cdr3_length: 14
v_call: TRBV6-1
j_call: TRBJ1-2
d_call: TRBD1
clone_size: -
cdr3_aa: CASSEGDRESGYTF
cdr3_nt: TGTGCCAGCAGTGAAGGGGACAGGGAGTCGGGCTACACCTTC

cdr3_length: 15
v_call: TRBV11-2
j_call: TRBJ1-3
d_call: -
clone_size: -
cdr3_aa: CASRLMTSSGNTIYF
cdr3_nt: TGTGCCAGCAGACTTATGACAAGCTCTGGAAACACCATATATTTT

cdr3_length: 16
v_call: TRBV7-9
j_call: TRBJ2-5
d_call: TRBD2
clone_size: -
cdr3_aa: CASSPWTSGSGETQYF
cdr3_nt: TGTGCCAGCAGCCCTTGGACTAGCGGGAGTGGGGAGACCCAGTACTTC

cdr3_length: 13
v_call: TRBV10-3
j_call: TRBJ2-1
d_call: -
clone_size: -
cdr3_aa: CAISESDGREQFF
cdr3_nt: TGTGCCATCAGTGAGTCCGACGGGCGTGAGCAGTTCTTC

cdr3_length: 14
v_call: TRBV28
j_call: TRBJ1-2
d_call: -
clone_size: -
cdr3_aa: CASSSSSTVYGYTF
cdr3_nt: TGTGCCAGCAGTTCCTCCTCGACGGTCTATGGCTACACCTTC

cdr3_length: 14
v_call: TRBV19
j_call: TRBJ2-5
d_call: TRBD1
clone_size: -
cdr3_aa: CASSEQGGGETQYF
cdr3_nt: TGTGCCAGTAGTGAACAGGGGGGTGGAGAGACCCAGTACTTC

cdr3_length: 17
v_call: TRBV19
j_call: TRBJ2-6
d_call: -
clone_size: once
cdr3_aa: CASSRQEDPSGANVLTF
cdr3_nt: TGTGCCAGTAGCCGACAGGAGGACCCCTCTGGGGCCAACGTCCTGACTTTC

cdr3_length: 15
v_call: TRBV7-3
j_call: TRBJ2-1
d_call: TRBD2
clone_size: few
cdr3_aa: CASSFGTSGRSEQFF
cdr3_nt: TGTGCCAGCAGCTTCGGGACTAGCGGGAGAAGTGAGCAGTTCTTC

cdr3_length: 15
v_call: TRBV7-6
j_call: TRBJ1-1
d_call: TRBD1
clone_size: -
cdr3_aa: CASSLAGTGFTEAFF
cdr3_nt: TGTGCCAGCAGCTTAGCCGGGACAGGGTTTACTGAAGCTTTCTTT

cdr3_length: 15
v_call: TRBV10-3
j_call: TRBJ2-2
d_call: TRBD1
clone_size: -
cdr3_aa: CAIRDGTANTGELFF
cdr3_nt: TGTGCCATCAGGGATGGGACAGCGAACACCGGGGAGCTGTTTTTT

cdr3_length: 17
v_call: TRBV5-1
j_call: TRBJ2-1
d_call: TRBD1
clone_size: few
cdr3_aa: CASSLEIQGASYNEQFF
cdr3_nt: TGCGCCAGCAGCTTGGAGATACAGGGGGCCTCCTACAATGAGCAGTTCTTC

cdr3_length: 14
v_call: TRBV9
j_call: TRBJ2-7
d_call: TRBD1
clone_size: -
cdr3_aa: CASSATGVRYEQYF
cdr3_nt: TGTGCCAGCAGCGCTACAGGGGTGCGGTACGAGCAGTACTTC

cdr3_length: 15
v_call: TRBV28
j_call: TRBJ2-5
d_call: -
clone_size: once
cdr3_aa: CASSLSLETQETQYF
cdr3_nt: TGTGCCAGCAGTTTATCACTGGAGACCCAAGAGACCCAGTACTTC

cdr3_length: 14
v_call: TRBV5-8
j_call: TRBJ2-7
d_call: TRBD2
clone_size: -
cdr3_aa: CASRGGTSGYEQYF
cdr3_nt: TGTGCCAGCAGAGGCGGGACTAGCGGGTACGAGCAGTACTTC

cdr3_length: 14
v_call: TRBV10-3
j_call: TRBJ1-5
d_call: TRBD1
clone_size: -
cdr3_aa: CAISPGTGDQPQHF
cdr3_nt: TGTGCCATCAGCCCGGGGACAGGCGATCAGCCCCAGCATTTT

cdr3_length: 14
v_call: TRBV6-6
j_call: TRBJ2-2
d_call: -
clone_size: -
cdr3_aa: CASTPAWDTGELFF
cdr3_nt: TGTGCCAGCACCCCTGCATGGGACACCGGGGAGCTGTTTTTT

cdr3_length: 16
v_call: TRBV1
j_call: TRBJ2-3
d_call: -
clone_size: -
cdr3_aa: CTSSPRLAGDGNTQYF
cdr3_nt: TGCACCAGCAGCCCACGACTAGCGGGGGACGGAAATACGCAGTATTTT